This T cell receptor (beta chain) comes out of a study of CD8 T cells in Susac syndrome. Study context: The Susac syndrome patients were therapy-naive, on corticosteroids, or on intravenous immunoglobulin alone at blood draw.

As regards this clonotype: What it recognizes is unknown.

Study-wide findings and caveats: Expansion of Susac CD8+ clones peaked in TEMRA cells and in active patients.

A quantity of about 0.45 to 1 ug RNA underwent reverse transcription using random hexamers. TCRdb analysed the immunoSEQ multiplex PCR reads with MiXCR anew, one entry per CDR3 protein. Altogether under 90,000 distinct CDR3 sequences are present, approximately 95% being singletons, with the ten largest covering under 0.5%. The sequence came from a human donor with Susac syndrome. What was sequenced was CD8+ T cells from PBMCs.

This CDR3 reads CSAGTGETYAQETQYF. CDR3 nucleotide sequence: TGCAGTGCTGGGACAGGGGAAACCTATGCTCAAGAGACCCAGTACTTC. This chain links TRBV20-1 with TRBJ2-5, with 10 bases aligning to TRBD1. The germline gives CDR1 DFQATT, CDR2 SNEGSKA (reference sequence). This CDR3 comprises 16 residues. Losses at the gene ends were 5 bases for V and 2 bases for J; bases not matched to a gene: 11.